These 29 T cell receptor beta chains were all obtained from the same sample, sequenced in a study of T cells in Graves' hyperthyroidism and ophthalmopathy. RNA transcripts yielded amplified TCR beta CDR3 regions. When the TCR CDR3 underwent first-round RT-PCR, the HTBI primer set was used. TCRdb fed the multiplex PCR reads into MiXCR, producing one record per CDR3 protein. The repertoire holds approximately 420,000 distinct CDR3 sequences, roughly an eighth seen once, with more than 4.5% in the top ten. Material: blood. Receptor source: a woman under 30 with Graves' hyperthyroidism.

This clonotype was seen ten or more times. This chain uses TRBV7-2 with TRBJ2-5; 7 bases are a match to TRBD2. Germline V CDR1 and CDR2: SGHTA, FQGNSA. The CDR3 totals 14 residues. The trim removed 0 bases at V and 5 bases at J, leaving 3 bases unmatched. The CDR3 protein is CASSLAGGEETQYF. As DNA, the CDR3 is TGTGCCAGCAGCTTAGCGGGAGGGGAGGAGACCCAGTACTTC.

The V and J genes are TRBV7-9 and TRBJ2-3; 11 bases align to TRBD2. The length of the CDR3 is 16 residues. From germline, CDR1 is SEHNR and CDR2 FQNEAQ (reference sequence). With V trimmed by 5 bases and J by 5 bases, 9 bases remained unmatched. Here the CDR3 reads CASSGTSGRSGDTQYF. The CDR3 DNA follows: TGTGCCAGCAGCGGAACTAGCGGGAGAAGTGGAGATACGCAGTATTTT.

This clonotype was picked up a small number of times. The V gene is TRBV6-2 or TRBV6-3, the J gene TRBJ1-5; D not resolved. Germline values: CDR1 MNHEY, CDR2 SVGEGT. This CDR3 has 14 amino acids. The ends were cut back, 0 bases at V and 6 bases at J, with 9 bases in the middle. The CDR3 reads CASSYSLMVQPQHF. The CDR3 coding sequence is TGTGCCAGCAGTTACTCTTTGATGGTTCAGCCCCAGCATTTT.

This clonotype has just a few counts. This chain links TRBV19 with TRBJ1-5; D unresolved. Germline V gives CDR1 LNHDA, CDR2 SQIVND (reference sequence). The CDR3 has 17 residues. Trimming stripped 6 bases from V and 0 bases from J, with 18 bases between. Written as DNA, the CDR3 is TGTGCCAGTAGGGTGAGCGGGAGACAATATAGCAATCAGCCCCAGCATTTT. Amino acids: CASRVSGRQYSNQPQHF.

The chain is built from TRBV20-1 and TRBJ2-1, with 8 bases that match TRBD1. Germline V gene lookup returns CDR1 DFQATT and CDR2 SNEGSKA (reference sequence). The CDR3 loop spans 14 amino acids. J was trimmed by 3 bases and V by 8 bases; bases with no gene match: 9. CDR3 nucleotide sequence: TGCAGTTCATGGACAGGGTTAAACTACAATGAGCAGTTCTTC. This gives the protein CSSWTGLNYNEQFF.

Many counts were recorded for this clonotype. The V gene is TRBV7-2, the J gene TRBJ2-1; possibly TRBD2 for D (5 bases). Trimming cost V 5 bases and J 5 bases, with 10 bases left between them. CDR1 and CDR2 from the germline V gene are SGHTA and FQGNSA. This CDR3 has 13 residues. CDR3: CASSGGIHNEQFF. In DNA, the CDR3 is TGTGCCAGCAGCGGAGGAATCCACAATGAGCAGTTCTTC.

This chain uses TRBV20-1 with TRBJ1-2; D possibly corresponds to TRBD1 (5 bases). V was pared by 1 base and J by 4 bases, with 16 bases between. The CDR3 spans 15 residues. The germline CDR1 and CDR2 sequences are DFQATT and SNEGSKA (reference sequence). The CDR3 here is CSARVAATDFYGYTF. The CDR3 nucleotides read TGCAGTGCTAGAGTTGCAGCGACAGACTTCTATGGCTACACCTTC.

V and J are TRBV27 and TRBJ1-5; the match to TRBD1 covers 7 bases. CDR1 is MNHEY and CDR2 is SMNVEV in the germline V gene (reference sequence). The CDR3 loop spans 19 amino acids. Trimming removed 2 bases from V and 3 bases from J; junction bases left unmatched: 16. Here the CDR3 reads CASSLGFRDRQVDNQPQHF. DNA for the CDR3: TGTGCCAGCAGTTTAGGATTTCGGGACAGACAAGTTGACAATCAGCCCCAGCATTTT.

The rearrangement uses TRBV27 and TRBJ2-3; D may be TRBD1 (6 bases). V shed 5 bases and J shed 0 bases, with 12 bases lying between them. CDR3 size: 15 residues. Germline V gene data show CDR1 as MNHEY and CDR2 as SMNVEV (reference sequence). CDR3 region: CASSITGLSTDTQYF. Here the CDR3 DNA reads TGTGCCAGCAGTATAACAGGGCTTAGCACAGATACGCAGTATTTT.

This clonotype was recorded many times. The rearrangement uses TRBV2 and TRBJ2-1, with 9 bases aligning to TRBD2. The V segment lost 6 bases and the J segment 7 bases; nucleotides outside the gene matches: 13. Germline CDR1 reads SNHLY; CDR2 reads FYNNEI. CDR3 length: 16 amino acids. The CDR3 sequence: CASSHAPGLAGNEQFF. As DNA, the CDR3 is TGTGCCAGCAGCCACGCTCCGGGACTAGCCGGGAATGAGCAGTTCTTC.

This clonotype was counted many times. The V gene is TRBV7-9, the J gene TRBJ2-1; 11 bases fit TRBD2. J lost 3 bases, V lost 5 bases, and 6 bases had no gene match. The germline gives CDR1 SEHNR, CDR2 FQNEAQ (reference sequence). The CDR3 runs to 16 residues. CDR3 DNA sequence: TGTGCCAGCAGCCCCCGACTAGCGGGATTCTACAATGAGCAGTTCTTC. This translates into CASSPRLAGFYNEQFF.

This chain joins TRBV28 and TRBJ2-2; possibly TRBD1 for D (5 bases). V was cut by 5 bases and J by 3 bases, with 16 bases left in between. In germline, CDR1 is MDHEN, CDR2 SYDVKM. CDR3 length: 16 residues. Here the CDR3 reads CASSLPGLRDTGELFF. The CDR3 DNA follows: TGTGCCAGCAGTCTACCGGGCCTCAGGGACACCGGGGAGCTGTTTTTT.

This clonotype was recorded at least ten times. The V gene is TRBV2, the J gene TRBJ2-1; D is undetermined. The germline gives CDR1 SNHLY, CDR2 FYNNEI. The V gene lost 7 bases and the J gene lost 6 bases, with 7 bases spanning the gap. This CDR3 is built from 11 residues. CDR3 loop: CASKVGNEQFF. The CDR3 nucleotides are TGTGCCAGCAAGGTGGGCAATGAGCAGTTCTTC. The full variable domain, completed using reference TRBV2 and TRBJ2-1, is EPEVTQTPSHQVTQMGQEVILRCVPISNHLYFYWYRQILGQKVEFLVSFYNNEISEKSEIFDDQFSVERPDGSNFTLKIRSTKLEDSAMYFCASKVGNEQFFGPGTRLTVL.

At least ten counts were recorded for this clonotype. CDR3 nucleotide sequence: TGTGCCAGCAGCCCCCGACTAGCGGGAAATGGCAATGAGCAGTTCTTC. Protein sequence: CASSPRLAGNGNEQFF. The chain couples TRBV7-9 to TRBJ2-1, with TRBD2 matching over 11 bases. Germline loops: CDR1 SEHNR, CDR2 FQNEAQ (reference sequence). With 5 bases clipped from V and 6 bases from J, the junction kept 9 bases outside the gene matches. The CDR3 runs to 16 residues. Full variable domain (remainder filled in from reference TRBV7-9 and TRBJ2-1): DTGVSQNPRHKITKRGQNVTFRCDPISEHNRLYWYRQTLGQGPEFLTYFQNEAQLEKSRLLSDRFSAERPKGSFSTLEIQRTEQGDSAMYLCASSPRLAGNGNEQFFGPGTRLTVL.

The DNA for the CDR3 is TGTGCCACCAGTGATCCGGGACAGGCGGACGAGCAGTACTTC. It codes for CATSDPGQADEQYF. The chain joins TRBV24-1 to TRBJ2-7, with 8 bases that match TRBD1. CDR1 and CDR2 (germline): KGHDR, SFDVKD. V shed 3 bases, J shed 5 bases, and the junction held 5 bases outside the gene matches. The CDR3 spans 14 residues.

This sequence joins TRBV9 and TRBJ2-6; TRBD1 matches at 8 bases. The CDR3 sequence is 20 residues long. V trimming: 2 bases; J trimming: 0 bases; junction bases outside the gene matches: 13. In germline, CDR1 is SGDLS, CDR2 YYNGEE. This CDR3 reads CASSVFPQGAMGSGANVLTF. The CDR3 DNA is TGTGCCAGCAGCGTTTTCCCCCAGGGGGCGATGGGCTCTGGGGCCAACGTCCTGACTTTC.

This clonotype came up many times. The gene calls are TRBV29-1 and TRBJ1-1; TRBD1 agrees at 8 bases. With V trimmed by 4 bases and J by 10 bases, 5 bases remained unmatched. The CDR3 consists of 11 residues. Germline V lookup: CDR1 SQVTM, CDR2 ANQGSEA. The DNA for the CDR3 is TGCAGCGTTGGACAGGGGAAAGGAGCTTTCTTT. Its protein product is CSVGQGKGAFF.

Comments on this clonotype: A read error may be the cause here, since a much bigger clone is one base away. The chain combines TRBV29-1 with TRBJ1-1; D is unclear. This CDR3 is built from 11 residues. Germline V gives CDR1 SQVTM, CDR2 ANQGSEA. V lost 3 bases, J lost 0 bases, and 2 bases lay in between. CDR3 sequence reads: CSVDVNTEAFF. Written as DNA, the CDR3 is TGCAGCGTTGACGTGAACACTGAAGCTTTCTTT.

In its sample, this clonotype was seen many times. The rearrangement links TRBV6-2 or TRBV6-3 to TRBJ2-2; tentatively, D is TRBD1 or TRBD2 (5 bases each). The V and J ends lost 2 bases and 4 bases respectively, with 8 bases between them. The CDR3 runs to 14 residues. Germline values: CDR1 MNHEY, CDR2 SVGEGT. The CDR3 region is CASSYEGPTGELFF. CDR3 nucleotide sequence: TGTGCCAGCAGTTACGAGGGACCCACCGGGGAGCTGTTTTTT.

This clonotype was counted ten times or more. The chain uses TRBV30 and TRBJ1-1; a weak D match, TRBD1 (6 bases). CDR1 is GTSNPN, CDR2 SVGIG, per germline (reference sequence). Trimming removed 5 bases at V and 7 bases at J, with 14 bases between. The CDR3 is made up of 12 amino acids. CDR3 DNA sequence: TGTGCCTGGGGGATTGGGGGCGATGAAGCTTTCTTT. Translated: CAWGIGGDEAFF.

A remark on this clonotype: Without the conserved terminal phenylalanine or tryptophan, this CDR3 likely stems from a read error. The chain has TRBV4-3 and TRBJ2-1; the match to TRBD1 covers 7 bases. There are 15 residues in the CDR3. From germline, CDR1 is LGHNA and CDR2 YSLEER. Trimming cost V 1 base and J 5 bases; bases outside gene matches: 5. The CDR3 loop reads CASSQGPGTDNEQFS. In DNA form, the CDR3 reads TGCGCCAGCAGCCAAGGGCCGGGGACAGACAATGAGCAGTTCTCC.

This clonotype came up a few times. The rearrangement links TRBV20-1 to TRBJ2-3; 11 bases fit TRBD2. The V segment lost 3 bases and the J segment 3 bases; nucleotides outside the gene matches: 8. This CDR3 has 16 amino acids. CDR1 is DFQATT, CDR2 SNEGSKA, per germline (reference sequence). CDR3 DNA: TGCAGTGCTAGTACTAGCGGGAGTAGGTTGACAGATACGCAGTATTTT. Translation gives CSASTSGSRLTDTQYF.

The rearrangement uses TRBV19 and TRBJ2-2; the match to TRBD2 covers 11 bases. The CDR3 has 17 amino acids. V shed 4 bases, J shed 2 bases, and the junction held 6 bases outside the gene matches. CDR1 and CDR2 from the germline V gene are LNHDA and SQIVND (reference sequence). The chain's CDR3 is CASSTTSGATNTGELFF. The CDR3 region has the DNA TGTGCCAGTAGTACGACTAGCGGGGCGACAAACACCGGGGAGCTGTTTTTT. Full variable domain (outside the CDR3, taken from reference TRBV19 and TRBJ2-2): DGGITQSPKYLFRKEGQNVTLSCEQNLNHDAMYWYRQDPGQGLRLIYYSQIVNDFQKGDIAEGYSVSREKKESFPLTVTSAQKNPTAFYLCASSTTSGATNTGELFFGEGSRLTVL.

The chain recombines TRBV9 with TRBJ2-5; no definite D call. Per the germline V gene, CDR1 is SGDLS and CDR2 is YYNGEE. The CDR3 has 14 amino acids. Deletions cut 0 bases from V and 5 bases from J, with 11 bases between. This chain's CDR3 is CASSVEVVPETQYF. CDR3 nucleotides: TGTGCCAGCAGCGTAGAAGTGGTCCCGGAGACCCAGTACTTC.

This CDR3 reads CASSAPTSGRTDTQYF. CDR3 DNA sequence: TGTGCCAGCAGCGCACCTACTAGCGGGAGAACAGATACGCAGTATTTT. The chain links TRBV11-2 to TRBJ2-3; 11 bases agree with TRBD2. In germline, CDR1 is SGHAT, CDR2 FQNNGV. CDR3 length equals 16 residues. V shed 5 bases, J shed 3 bases, and the junction held 7 bases outside the gene matches.

This clonotype showed up many times. V and J are TRBV29-1 and TRBJ2-3, with TRBD1 matching over 9 bases. There are 14 residues in the CDR3. V gave up 4 bases and J gave up 3 bases; unmatched junction bases: 5. Germline V lookup: CDR1 SQVTM, CDR2 ANQGSEA. The CDR3 here is CSVGGQGRTDTQYF. The CDR3 bases are TGCAGCGTTGGGGGACAGGGTAGAACAGATACGCAGTATTTT.

This clonotype came up a few times. This rearrangement joins TRBV3-2 to TRBJ1-2; the table's D call, TRBD1, has no DNA check behind it. TRBV3-2 is deemed a pseudogene. This CDR3 is built from 11 residues. In DNA, the CDR3 is TGTGCCAGCAGCCCCCCCGGAGTACGCACCTTC. Amino acids: CASSPPGVRTF.

This clonotype was detected ten times or more. The rearrangement links TRBV7-9 to TRBJ2-5; 14 bases fit TRBD2. Unmatched junction bases numbered 7, after V lost 3 bases and J lost 1 base. Germline V gives CDR1 SEHNR, CDR2 FQNEAQ (reference sequence). The CDR3 is 18 amino acids. DNA for the CDR3: TGTGCCAGCAGCTTGCGGGGACTAGCGGGAGACGGCCAAGAGACCCAGTACTTC. This codes for CASSLRGLAGDGQETQYF.

The table lists this clonotype with many counts. The gene calls are TRBV11-3 and TRBJ2-3, with D maybe TRBD1 (5 bases). Trimming pared 2 bases from V and 6 bases from J, leaving 9 bases between. Per germline, CDR1 SGHNT and CDR2 YENEEA. The length of the CDR3 is 13 residues. CDR3 residues: CASSLQGGDTQYF. CDR3 DNA: TGTGCCAGCAGCTTACAGGGTGGGGATACGCAGTATTTT.